The clone carrying this TCR beta chain was seen more than once but under ten times. Autopsy tissues spanned esophagus to rectum, liver, skin, and lymphoid organs including spleen. Trimming removed 2 bases from V and 5 bases from J; junction bases left unmatched: 9. Germline assignment: CDR1 SGHDT and CDR2 YYEEEE. The CDR3 length is 15 residues. This sample stems from a study of tissue T cells after allogeneic stem cell transplantation. The repertoire was sequenced with immunoSEQ multiplex PCR; TCRdb's copy has only in-frame clones and lacks some. The table lists over a thousand clones, 81% of them singletons.

The chain is built from TRBV5-6 and TRBJ1-2; 7 nucleotides line up with TRBD1. The specimen was spleen tissue, collected at autopsy. The receptor's source is a male patient aged 40 to 70 with steroid-refractory graft-versus-host disease after an allogeneic stem cell transplant. These T cells may partly come from the graft donor. In DNA form, the CDR3 reads TGTGCCAGCAGCTTCCGGACAGGACCCCAATATGGCTACACCTTC. It encodes CASSFRTGPQYGYTF.